Presented here are 5 T cell receptor beta chains from one specimen sequenced in a study of blood T cell repertoires in COVID-19. Profiling relied on immunoSEQ multiplex PCR, and the TCRdb table lists in-frame clones only, not all of them. The table includes roughly 160,000 clones, roughly 80% detected once. Input material: PBMCs or T cells enriched from blood (not recorded which). All receptors derive from a man aged 45-65 years who had recovered from COVID-19.

V usage is TRBV19 and J usage is TRBJ1-5; D gene ambiguous. The germline V gene encodes CDR1 LNHDA and CDR2 SQIVND (reference sequence). Trimming shortened V by 7 bases and J by 0 bases, and 13 bases separated the two germline ends. CDR3 size: 15 residues. CDR3 residues: CASKAEGYSNQPQHF. CDR3 DNA: TGTGCCAGTAAGGCGGAGGGCTATAGCAATCAGCCCCAGCATTTT.

V and J are TRBV5-1 and TRBJ1-1; tentatively, D is TRBD1 (5 bases). This CDR3 is built from 14 residues. Trimming stripped 1 base from V and 4 bases from J, with 11 bases between. Germline assignment: CDR1 SGHRS and CDR2 YFSETQ. DNA of the CDR3: TGCGCCAGCAGCTTGAGGCGGGGCGGCACTGAAGCTTTCTTT. Encoded protein: CASSLRRGGTEAFF.

This clone appeared a single time. The rearrangement links TRBV30 to TRBJ1-2; tentative D call: TRBD1 (6 bases). Deletions cut 1 base from V and 1 base from J, with 16 bases between. The CDR3 runs 16 residues. Germline V lookup: CDR1 GTSNPN, CDR2 SVGIG (reference sequence). CDR3 nucleotide sequence: TGTGCCTGGAGTGCCGGTAACAGGGCACGTAACTATGGCTACACCTTC. Translating gives CAWSAGNRARNYGYTF.

This clone has just a few counts. The V call is TRBV30, the J call TRBJ1-5; TRBD1 is a possible D gene (6 bases). This CDR3 has 14 residues. Between the trimmed V and J ends, which lost 4 bases and 2 bases, there was a span of 12 bases. The germline CDR1 and CDR2 sequences are GTSNPN and SVGIG (reference sequence). The CDR3 protein is CAWNGGAGNQPQHF. In DNA form, the CDR3 reads TGTGCCTGGAATGGGGGGGCGGGCAATCAGCCCCAGCATTTT.

CDR3 bases: TGTGCCAGCAGCGCAACCGGGAGACACTACGAGCAGTACTTC. This sequence encodes CASSATGRHYEQYF. The chain uses TRBV27 and TRBJ2-7; a possible D gene is TRBD2 (6 bases). CDR1 is MNHEY, CDR2 SMNVEV, per germline (reference sequence). With 6 bases removed from V and 3 bases from J, the gap between germline ends came to 15 bases. CDR3 length: 14 amino acids.